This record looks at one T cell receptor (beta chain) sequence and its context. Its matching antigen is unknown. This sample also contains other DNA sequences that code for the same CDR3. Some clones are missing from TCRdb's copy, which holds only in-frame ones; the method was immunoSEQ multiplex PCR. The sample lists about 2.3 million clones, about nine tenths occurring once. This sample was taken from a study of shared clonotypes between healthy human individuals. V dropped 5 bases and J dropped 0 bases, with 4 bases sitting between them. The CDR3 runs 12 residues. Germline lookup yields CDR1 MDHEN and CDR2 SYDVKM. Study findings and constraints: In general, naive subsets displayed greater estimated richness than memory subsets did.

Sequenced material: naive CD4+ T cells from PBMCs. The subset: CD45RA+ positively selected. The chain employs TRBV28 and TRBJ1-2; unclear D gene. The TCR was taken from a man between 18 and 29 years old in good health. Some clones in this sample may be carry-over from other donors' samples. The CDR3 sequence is CASSRANYGYTF. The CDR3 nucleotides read TGTGCCAGCAGTAGAGCTAACTATGGCTACACCTTC.